The clone carrying this TCR beta chain occurred a few times. Its antigen is not known. Generated by immunoSEQ multiplex PCR, the TCRdb table keeps only in-frame clones and is missing some. The data show some 340,000 clones, with approximately 80% seen just once and 2% to 2.5% held by the top ten. These data are taken from a study of Ad26.COV2.S vaccination and SARS-CoV-2 variants. Study-wide context: It was the COV1001 Ad26.COV2.S trial arm that included the donor. The study gave Ad26.COV2.S intramuscularly, once or twice 56 days apart. Notes on the study in general: Substantial breadth was reported for post-vaccination spike-specific CD8+ and CD4+ T cells. The analyses of TCR breadth and depth may have understated the size of total T cell responses.

Treatment described: some 19 received Ad26.COV2.S at low or high dose, single or two shots; about five received placebo; per-sample allocation not given. Samples came from day 63 after the first vaccine or placebo injection. The CDR3 totals 13 residues. J was trimmed by 6 bases and V by 7 bases; bases with no gene match: 4. Germline-derived CDR1 and CDR2 are MNHEY and SVGAGI. The TCR sequence derives from a person between 18 and 60 years old who received the Ad26.COV2.S COVID-19 vaccine or a placebo. The sequenced sample was peripheral blood, obtained in a trial of Ad26.COV2.S vaccine versus placebo. V is TRBV6-5 and J is TRBJ1-2; 11 positions agree with TRBD1. CDR3 loop: CASTRTGGDGYTF. The CDR3 bases are TGTGCCAGCACCCGGACAGGGGGCGATGGCTACACCTTC.